The 3 T cell receptor beta chains below were found in one sample sequenced in a study of CD8+CD57+ T cells in acquired aplastic anemia. Both TCR beta VDJ combination and CDR3 sequence profiling were carried out. Genomic DNA was the template for this profiling. TCRdb re-derived calls from the reads in MiXCR, one entry per CDR3 protein. This sample has 180,000 or so distinct CDR3 sequences, with under 50% found just once. Sequenced patients had shown CD8+CD57+ cell expansion by flow cytometry. Sequencing was done on a sample of sorted CD4+, CD8+, or CD8+CD57+ T cells (not recorded which) from PBMCs. These receptors were taken from a human donor with aplastic anemia.

This clonotype has a count of ten or more. The chain links TRBV5-4 to TRBJ2-3; D not certain. Germline V CDR1 and CDR2: SGHNT, YYREEE (reference sequence). Deletions cut 0 bases from V and 4 bases from J, with 9 bases between. CDR3 size: 14 residues. The CDR3 DNA reads TGTGCCAGCAGCTTGGCGCAGCTCCCAGATACGCAGTATTTT. Amino acids: CASSLAQLPDTQYF. The full variable domain, in which reference TRBV5-4 and TRBJ2-3 provide the parts outside the CDR3, is ETGVTQSPTHLIKTRGQQVTLRCSSQSGHNTVSWYQQALGQGPQFIFQYYREEENGRGNFPPRFSGLQFPNYSSELNVNALELDDSALYLCASSLAQLPDTQYFGPGTRLTVL.

This clonotype was found a few times. CDR3 region: CAWSLGGDTEAFF. The CDR3 DNA follows: TGTGCCTGGAGTCTGGGGGGGGACACTGAAGCTTTCTTT. The V and J genes are TRBV30 and TRBJ1-1; tentatively, D is TRBD1 (5 bases). Deletions cut 2 bases from V and 3 bases from J, with 10 bases between. The CDR3 has 13 residues. Germline CDR1 and CDR2: GTSNPN and SVGIG (reference sequence).

This chain joins TRBV20-1 and TRBJ2-5; 8 nucleotides align to TRBD2. V was pared by 3 bases and J by 5 bases, with 5 bases of the junction left unmatched. Germline CDR1 reads DFQATT; CDR2 reads SNEGSKA (reference sequence). The CDR3 spans 13 residues. This chain's CDR3 is CSASAAGVETQYF. Here the CDR3 DNA reads TGCAGTGCTAGTGCAGCGGGAGTGGAGACCCAGTACTTC.